These T cell receptor beta chains were read from a single sample in a study of cytomegalovirus exposure and HLA in healthy donors. Some clones are missing from TCRdb's copy, which holds only in-frame ones; the method was immunoSEQ multiplex PCR. The sample has about 57,000 clones, over 85% seen once. The sample taken for sequencing was PBMCs. The origin of the receptors is a woman younger than 35 in good health and CMV-seronegative. CDR3s include the opening cysteine and the closing phenylalanine or tryptophan. The D gene is left open where the match is weak. Clone size is shown for a subset of rows, as once, few, many or a class of expanded clone.

CDR3 DNA	CDR3 protein	J gene	D gene	V gene	clone size
TGTGCCAGCAGTAAAAACAGGGGGCTGAACACCGGGGAGCTGTTTTTT	CASSKNRGLNTGELFF	TRBJ2-2	TRBD1	TRBV27	NA
TGTGCCTGGAGTGTCGGGGGAATGACAGATACGCAGTATTTT	CAWSVGGMTDTQYF	TRBJ2-3	NA	TRBV30	NA
TGTGCCAGCAGCGTAGACAGGGAGAACACCGGGGAGCTGTTTTTT	CASSVDRENTGELFF	TRBJ2-2	NA	TRBV9	NA
TGTGCCAGCAGGGGGAGGAGGGGCGCGGCAGCAGGACGAGCGGGCGATGAGCAGTTCTTC	CASRGRRGAAAGRAGDEQFF	TRBJ2-1	NA	TRBV28	NA
TGTGCCAGCAGCGTAGAATTAGGGGAGGGCTATGGCTACACCTTC	CASSVELGEGYGYTF	TRBJ1-2	NA	TRBV9	NA
TGTGCCAGCAGCCAAGAATCGAACAGGCTCTACGAGCAGTACTTC	CASSQESNRLYEQYF	TRBJ2-7	NA	TRBV14	once
TGCGCCAGCAGCTTGGGTTCCGGGACAGGGCCCGGGGGCATGAACACTGAAGCTTTCTTT	CASSLGSGTGPGGMNTEAFF	TRBJ1-1	TRBD1	TRBV5-1	NA
TGTGCCAGCAGTGGGACTAGCGGGAGAACAGATACGCAGTATTTT	CASSGTSGRTDTQYF	TRBJ2-3	TRBD2	TRBV27	NA
TGTGCCAGCCGGAGGACTGATAATAGCAATCAGCCCCAGCATTTT	CASRRTDNSNQPQHF	TRBJ1-5	NA	TRBV2	NA
TGTGCCAGCAGTCGGGGGGTCGTGTCCTACAATGAGCAGTTCTTC	CASSRGVVSYNEQFF	TRBJ2-1	TRBD2	TRBV7-9	NA
TGTGCCAGCAGCTTAGGTCAGGGGTATGAGCAGTTCTTC	CASSLGQGYEQFF	TRBJ2-1	NA	TRBV7-7	NA
TGTGCCAGCACGGACTTCTTCAGCAATCAGCCCCAGCATTTT	CASTDFFSNQPQHF	TRBJ1-5	NA	TRBV5-8	NA
TGTGCCAGCAGGGGACAGGGGGCTTCTGAAGCTTTCTTT	CASRGQGASEAFF	TRBJ1-1	TRBD1	TRBV18	NA
TGCGCCAGCAGCCCTGGACAATGGGAGACCCAGTACTTC	CASSPGQWETQYF	TRBJ2-5	NA	TRBV5-1	NA
TGTGCCAGCAGCTCACCCGAACTTGACAGGGGCGGGGATACGCAGTATTTT	CASSSPELDRGGDTQYF	TRBJ2-3	TRBD1	TRBV27	NA
TGTGCCAGCAGCTTATCAGGTCGAGCGGGAGGGGAGACCCAGTACTTC	CASSLSGRAGGETQYF	TRBJ2-5	TRBD2	TRBV7-3	NA
TGTGCCAGCCGTATGAACACCGGGGAGCTGTTTTTT	CASRMNTGELFF	TRBJ2-2	NA	TRBV2	NA
TGTGCCAGTAGTCCCAGTACAGGGCTCTACAATGAGCAGTTCTTC	CASSPSTGLYNEQFF	TRBJ2-1	NA	TRBV19	NA
TGTGCCAGCAAAAAGGACACTTCTAATGAAAAACTGTTTTTT	CASKKDTSNEKLFF	TRBJ1-4	NA	TRBV18	NA
TGTGCCAGCAGTCCCATGAGGTTAACGAACACCGGGGAGCTGTTTTTT	CASSPMRLTNTGELFF	TRBJ2-2	NA	TRBV27	NA
TGTGCCAGCAGCGTGGGACTAGCGGGGGTATCTAGCACAGATACGCAGTATTTT	CASSVGLAGVSSTDTQYF	TRBJ2-3	TRBD2	TRBV9	NA
TGTGCCAGCAGCTTAACAGGCAGGGCGGGGAATCAGCCCCAGCATTTT	CASSLTGRAGNQPQHF	TRBJ1-5	NA	TRBV7-3	NA
TGTGCCAGCAGCCAAGGTGGGGCAGGGGACTATGGCTACACCTTC	CASSQGGAGDYGYTF	TRBJ1-2	NA	TRBV4-2	NA
TGCGCCAGCAGCCAAGTCGGGGGATCTAGAGAAAAACTGTTTTTT	CASSQVGGSREKLFF	TRBJ1-4	NA	TRBV4-1	NA
TGCGCCAGCAGCCCCGGGGGGGTTGGAAACACCATATATTTT	CASSPGGVGNTIYF	TRBJ1-3	NA	TRBV5-1	NA
TGTGCCAGCAGCCAACTTGACAATCTTAATCAGCCCCAGCATTTT	CASSQLDNLNQPQHF	TRBJ1-5	NA	TRBV5-6	NA
TGTGCCAGCAGCTTAGCCGGCGACTTTGGAAACACCATATATTTT	CASSLAGDFGNTIYF	TRBJ1-3	NA	TRBV11-3	once
TGCGCCAGCAGCTCCTACCGGACAGTGAGCACAGATACGCAGTATTTT	CASSSYRTVSTDTQYF	TRBJ2-3	NA	TRBV5-1	NA
TGTGCCAGCAGCCAAGTCGGAACAGTAGGAAACACCATATATTTT	CASSQVGTVGNTIYF	TRBJ1-3	NA	TRBV14	NA
TGTGCCAGCAGTTACGGTAGCGTAAACACCGGGGAGCTGTTTTTT	CASSYGSVNTGELFF	TRBJ2-2	NA	TRBV6-5	once
TGTGCCAGCAGCTCGCCAAACAGGGGCAATCAGCCCCAGCATTTT	CASSSPNRGNQPQHF	TRBJ1-5	NA	TRBV7-2	NA
TGTGCCAGCAGCGTAGGGGGGGCTGGGGCCAACGTCCTGACTTTC	CASSVGGAGANVLTF	TRBJ2-6	NA	TRBV9	few
TGTGCCAGCAGCCGACTAGCGGTACTCCAAGAGACCCAGTACTTC	CASSRLAVLQETQYF	TRBJ2-5	TRBD2	TRBV7-6	NA
TGCAGCGCCATGGGGGACAGGGAAAGGGCGGCGGCCCAGTACTTC	CSAMGDRERAAAQYF	TRBJ2-5	TRBD1	TRBV29-1	NA
TGTGCCAGCTCGGGACAATTCACAGATACGCAGTATTTT	CASSGQFTDTQYF	TRBJ2-3	NA	TRBV6-6	NA
TGTGCCAGCAGTGAAAAGTGGACAGGAGTCAATGGCTACACCTTC	CASSEKWTGVNGYTF	TRBJ1-2	TRBD1	TRBV6-1	NA
TGTGCCAGCTCACACTCCCACCGGACAGGGAATGAAAAACTGTTTTTT	CASSHSHRTGNEKLFF	TRBJ1-4	TRBD1	TRBV18	NA
TGTGCCAGCAGCCCGGGGGGGTTTTCGGGGACCAACCGGGGTGAGCAGTTCTTC	CASSPGGFSGTNRGEQFF	TRBJ2-1	TRBD2	TRBV5-4	NA
TGTGCCAGCAGCCTCCGGGACAGGCACTCCGTGGGAGGCTACACCTTC	CASSLRDRHSVGGYTF	TRBJ1-2	TRBD1	TRBV27	NA
TGCGCCAGCAGGCGGGGGATTAGCTCCTACAATGAGCAGTTCTTC	CASRRGISSYNEQFF	TRBJ2-1	TRBD2	TRBV5-1	NA
TGTGCCAGCTTAGCGGGAGGGGGCGGAGAGACCCAGTACTTC	CASLAGGGGETQYF	TRBJ2-5	TRBD2	TRBV7-2	NA
TGTGCCAGCAGCGCGGGACTGAGCAATGAGCAGTTCTTC	CASSAGLSNEQFF	TRBJ2-1	NA	TRBV9	NA
TGTGCCAGCAGTTCTGGCCAGGGTCAGCCCCAGCATTTT	CASSSGQGQPQHF	TRBJ1-5	NA	TRBV6-5	NA
TGTGCCAGCAGCCGCCGGGGCACCGGGGAGCTGTTTTTT	CASSRRGTGELFF	TRBJ2-2	NA	TRBV11-3	NA
TGTGCCAGCAGTTTCGTCAGTTCCTATGGCTACACCTTC	CASSFVSSYGYTF	TRBJ1-2	NA	TRBV28	NA
TGCGCCAGCAGCCATACAGTAGCCAAAAACATTCAGTACTTC	CASSHTVAKNIQYF	TRBJ2-4	NA	TRBV4-3	NA
TGTGCCAGCAGCTTAGAGGCGGGAGAAGTCACAGATACGCAGTATTTT	CASSLEAGEVTDTQYF	TRBJ2-3	TRBD2	TRBV7-6	NA
TGTGCCAGTAGTCCCTGGGGACTAGCGGAGGGGGTCGATACGCAGTATTTT	CASSPWGLAEGVDTQYF	TRBJ2-3	TRBD2	TRBV19	NA
TGTGCCAGCAGCTTAACTAGCGGGTCCGCGAACACCGGGGAGCTGTTTTTT	CASSLTSGSANTGELFF	TRBJ2-2	TRBD2	TRBV7-2	NA
TGTGCCAGCAGCGTAGGGCTAGCGTGGGATGAGCAGTTCTTC	CASSVGLAWDEQFF	TRBJ2-1	NA	TRBV9	NA
TGTGCCAGCAGCTACTTAGGGTTCGGGGGGCCGAGGTTGGACAATGAGCAGTTCTTC	CASSYLGFGGPRLDNEQFF	TRBJ2-1	NA	TRBV7-2	NA
TGTGCCAGCAGGACCGGGACAGGGGGCTTCAACGAGCAGTACTTC	CASRTGTGGFNEQYF	TRBJ2-7	TRBD1	TRBV6-5	NA
TGTGCCATCAGTGAGTCGGGGCAGGGTGGCTACACCTTC	CAISESGQGGYTF	TRBJ1-2	NA	TRBV10-3	NA
TGTGCCTGGAGCTACCGGGACAGGGTATGGGAGACCCAGTACTTC	CAWSYRDRVWETQYF	TRBJ2-5	TRBD1	TRBV30	NA
TGTGCCAGCAGCGTAGGACCAGGCTCCCTGGGAGCTTTCTTT	CASSVGPGSLGAFF	TRBJ1-1	NA	TRBV9	NA
TGTGCCAGCAGTTCAGGGGAGAGTCAGCCCCAGCATTTT	CASSSGESQPQHF	TRBJ1-5	NA	TRBV6-5	NA
TGTGCCAGCAGTGATGCCAGGCCAGGGCATTCACCCCTCCACTTT	CASSDARPGHSPLHF	TRBJ1-6	NA	TRBV2	NA
TGCGCCAGCAGCCCGGACAGGGGTTACGAGCAGTACTTC	CASSPDRGYEQYF	TRBJ2-7	TRBD1	TRBV4-1	NA